The 18 T cell receptor beta chains below all came from one sample that was sequenced in a study of control samples from healthy donors and cancer patients. The data were produced by immunoSEQ multiplex PCR, yet TCRdb's version contains in-frame clones alone and is incomplete. The profile shows 170,000 or so clones, approximately 92% of them singletons. The sequenced sample consisted of blood. The receptors here all came from a man between 18 and 29 years old in good health.

This rearrangement joins TRBV5-6 to TRBJ2-5, with TRBD2 matching 11 bases. V shed 2 bases, J shed 5 bases, and the junction held 5 bases outside the gene matches. The V gene's germline CDR1 is SGHDT and CDR2 YYEEEE. The CDR3 contains 15 residues. DNA for the CDR3: TGTGCCAGCAGCTTTACTAGCGGGGGATATGAGACCCAGTACTTC. Translating it yields CASSFTSGGYETQYF.

CDR3 protein: CASTGASTQSSPLHF. Here the CDR3 DNA reads TGCGCCAGCACCGGGGCCTCAACCCAAAGTTCACCCCTCCACTTT. V is TRBV10-2 and J is TRBJ1-6; TRBD1 might be the D (5 bases). V lost 7 bases to trimming and J lost 9 bases, with 19 bases between them. This CDR3 has 15 residues. Germline CDR1 reads WSHSY; CDR2 reads SAAADI.

This chain connects TRBV11-2 to TRBJ2-7; D tentatively reads TRBD1 or TRBD2 (5 bases each). Germline CDR1 and CDR2: SGHAT and FQNNGV. Trimming shortened V by 0 bases and J by 1 base, and 13 bases separated the two germline ends. The CDR3 extends over 16 amino acids. DNA for the CDR3: TGTGCCAGCAGCTTAGAAGGGACGGTGGCTTCCTACGAGCAGTACTTC. This sequence encodes CASSLEGTVASYEQYF.

V is TRBV24-1 and J is TRBJ1-5; D gene uncertain. This CDR3 has 14 residues. Trimming cost V 3 bases and J 4 bases, with 9 bases left between them. Germline CDR1 reads KGHDR; CDR2 reads SFDVKD. CDR3 sequence (DNA): TGTGCCACCAGTGATCGTGGTACGAATCAGCCCCAGCATTTT. This codes for CATSDRGTNQPQHF.

This chain joins TRBV4-1 and TRBJ2-7; no clear D gene. The CDR3 runs to 14 residues. The V end lost 0 bases, the J end lost 2 bases, and 8 bases lay between the germline ends. Germline CDR1 is MGHRA and CDR2 is YSYEKL. CDR3 in DNA: TGCGCCAGCAGCCAAGATCGGTTTACCTACGAGCAGTACTTC. It specifies CASSQDRFTYEQYF.

The chain recombines TRBV7-9 with TRBJ1-3; the D is unclear. Trimming pared 4 bases from V and 4 bases from J, leaving 14 bases between. CDR1 is SEHNR and CDR2 is FQNEAQ in the germline V gene (reference sequence). The CDR3 has 15 residues. The CDR3 spells CASSSPQVAGNTIYF. For the CDR3, the DNA is TGTGCCAGCAGCTCCCCCCAGGTGGCCGGAAACACCATATATTTT.

The chain couples TRBV5-1 to TRBJ2-3; unclear D gene. The germline V and J ends were trimmed by 5 bases and 4 bases, with 20 bases remaining between them. The CDR3 runs 16 residues. Germline values: CDR1 SGHRS, CDR2 YFSETQ. CDR3 loop: CASSRAFRALPDTQYF. CDR3 sequence (DNA): TGCGCCAGCAGTAGGGCTTTTCGGGCATTGCCAGATACGCAGTATTTT.

This chain links TRBV5-1 with TRBJ2-7; D possibly corresponds to TRBD1 (6 bases). Germline values: CDR1 SGHRS, CDR2 YFSETQ. V dropped 4 bases and J dropped 3 bases, with 11 bases sitting between them. The CDR3 is 13 amino acids. The CDR3 coding sequence is TGCGCCAGCAGCCTCGACAGGAGCTACGAGCAGTACTTC. Translation gives CASSLDRSYEQYF.

The rearrangement joins TRBV29-1 to TRBJ2-4; D could derive from TRBD1 or TRBD2 (5 bases each). The CDR3 runs 14 residues. With 7 bases removed from V and 0 bases from J, the gap between germline ends came to 13 bases. CDR1 SQVTM and CDR2 ANQGSEA come from the germline V gene. The CDR3 DNA is TGCAGCGCCCGGGACGTACTAGCCAAAAACATTCAGTACTTC. Its translation: CSARDVLAKNIQYF.

This chain links TRBV6-5 with TRBJ1-4; the D gene is possibly TRBD1 (6 bases). V gave up 7 bases and J gave up 8 bases, with 17 bases separating them. This CDR3 is built from 14 residues. The germline gives CDR1 MNHEY, CDR2 SVGAGI. The CDR3 is CASILGGGQEKLFF. The CDR3 region has the DNA TGTGCCAGCATCCTTGGGGGGGGCCAGGAAAAACTGTTTTTT.

The chain combines TRBV2 with TRBJ2-3; possible D gene TRBD1, 6 bases. The CDR3 totals 14 residues. CDR1 is SNHLY, CDR2 FYNNEI, per germline. The V and J ends lost 9 bases and 0 bases respectively, with 13 bases between them. The CDR3 DNA reads as TGTGCCAGTCAGGGGAGCGAGAGCACAGATACGCAGTATTTT. Protein: CASQGSESTDTQYF.

J is TRBJ2-7 and V is TRBV3-1 (or the pseudogene TRBV3-2); D remains unclear. Germline V gene sequence: CDR1 LGHDT, CDR2 YNNKEL (reference sequence). The CDR3 is 14 amino acids. The V and J ends lost 1 base and 3 bases respectively, with 10 bases between them. CDR3 protein: CASSQVLASYEQYF. CDR3 bases: TGTGCCAGCAGCCAAGTGCTGGCCAGCTACGAGCAGTACTTC.

J is TRBJ1-6 and V is TRBV27, with D tentatively TRBD1 (5 bases). CDR1 and CDR2 (germline): MNHEY, SMNVEV (reference sequence). V shed 2 bases and J shed 10 bases, with 12 bases lying between them. The CDR3 consists of 14 residues. CDR3 amino acids: CASSLSQGYSPLHF. The CDR3 DNA sequence: TGTGCCAGCAGTTTAAGTCAGGGCTACTCACCCCTCCACTTT.

The chain is built from TRBV5-1 and TRBJ1-3, with a tentative D call TRBD1 (5 bases). Germline V CDR1 and CDR2: SGHRS, YFSETQ. CDR3 length equals 14 residues. Trimming left V 5 bases short and J 0 bases short, with 9 bases between. The CDR3 sequence: CASSQGSSGNTIYF. The CDR3 nucleotides read TGCGCCAGCAGTCAGGGATCCTCTGGAAACACCATATATTTT.

The J gene is TRBJ2-3, the V gene TRBV19; D is ambiguous. The germline gives CDR1 LNHDA, CDR2 SQIVND (reference sequence). V was trimmed by 8 bases and J by 0 bases, leaving 12 bases between them. The CDR3 runs to 14 residues. The CDR3 protein is CASGSGTSTDTQYF. CDR3 bases: TGTGCCAGTGGATCTGGCACTAGCACAGATACGCAGTATTTT.

This chain connects TRBV5-1 to TRBJ1-6; D unclear. Trimming cost V 0 bases and J 7 bases, with 11 bases left between them. The CDR3 contains 15 residues. Germline CDR1 is SGHRS and CDR2 is YFSETQ. DNA of the CDR3: TGCGCCAGCAGCTTGGAGGCAGGAGGGAATTCACCCCTCCACTTT. Its translation is CASSLEAGGNSPLHF.

The CDR3 DNA is TGTGCCAGCAGCTTAACGGGAAATTCACCCCTCCACTTT. This encodes CASSLTGNSPLHF. The chain recombines TRBV7-8 with TRBJ1-6; D not resolved. In germline, CDR1 is SGHVS, CDR2 FQNEAQ. V lost 2 bases, J lost 7 bases, and 6 bases lay in between. There are 13 residues in the CDR3.

The chain is built from TRBV5-4 and TRBJ2-2; 7 positions match TRBD1. Germline V gene data show CDR1 as SGHNT and CDR2 as YYREEE (reference sequence). The V and J ends lost 4 bases and 0 bases, in that order; junction bases with no gene match: 6. The length of the CDR3 is 16 residues. This CDR3 is CASSLVGTANTGELFF. For the CDR3, the DNA is TGTGCCAGCAGCCTGGTGGGGACAGCGAACACCGGGGAGCTGTTTTTT.